A single sample gave rise to the 19 T cell receptor beta chains below, sequenced in a study of identical twins. A single record per CDR3 protein comes from TCRdb applying MiXCR to the 5' RACE reads. This sample yields about 490,000 distinct CDR3 sequences, of which roughly 15% are seen a single time; around 0.48% belongs to the top ten. These data were also filed under a second study, of yellow fever vaccine responses in identical twins.

Material for sequencing was CD4+ T cells sorted from blood. The source of these receptors is a woman under 30 in good health.

This clonotype was seen ten or more times. This chain joins TRBV5-1 and TRBJ2-3; 11 bases are shared with TRBD2. The CDR3 is 16 amino acids. Unmatched junction bases numbered 1, after V lost 0 bases and J lost 1 base. Germline values: CDR1 SGHRS, CDR2 YFSETQ. Here the CDR3 reads CASSLVLAGGTDTQYF. In DNA, the CDR3 is TGCGCCAGCAGCTTGGTACTAGCGGGGGGCACAGATACGCAGTATTTT.

This clonotype was recorded a few times. One base away lies a much larger clone, so this may be a sequencing read error. V gene TRBV7-8 combines with J gene TRBJ2-3, with D possibly being TRBD2 (6 bases). V was clipped by 2 bases and J by 6 bases, with 9 bases between them. The CDR3 totals 13 residues. Germline V CDR1 and CDR2: SGHVS, FQNEAQ. The CDR3 region is CASSLWAGDTQYF. CDR3 nucleotides: TGTGCCAGCAGCTTATGGGCGGGGGATACGCAGTATTTT.

This clonotype was detected only a few times. This CDR3 is CSAKSLTGQTYEQYF. The CDR3 DNA reads TGCAGTGCTAAATCCTTGACAGGGCAGACCTACGAGCAGTACTTC. The J gene is TRBJ2-7, the V gene TRBV20-1; 7 nucleotides match TRBD1. This CDR3 comprises 15 residues. V was pared by 4 bases and J by 2 bases, with 11 bases of the junction left unmatched. Germline lookup yields CDR1 DFQATT and CDR2 SNEGSKA (reference sequence).

V is TRBV28 and J is TRBJ2-1, with TRBD1 matching over 9 bases. Germline V gives CDR1 MDHEN, CDR2 SYDVKM. The V segment lost 7 bases and the J segment 4 bases; nucleotides outside the gene matches: 5. This CDR3 region has 14 residues. The CDR3 DNA is TGTGCCAGCATCCGGGACAGGGTTTACAATGAGCAGTTCTTC. Its protein product is CASIRDRVYNEQFF.

For the CDR3, the DNA is TGTGCCAGCAGCTCCCGACAGGGGCACAATGAAAAACTGTTTTTT. Translating it yields CASSSRQGHNEKLFF. The J gene is TRBJ1-4, the V gene TRBV12-3 or TRBV12-4; 8 bases are shared with TRBD1. V shed 6 bases, J shed 5 bases, and the junction held 8 bases outside the gene matches. The CDR3 totals 15 residues.

This clonotype was recorded a few times. This sequence joins TRBV28 and TRBJ1-2; tentative D call: TRBD1 (5 bases). Looked up from germline, CDR1 is MDHEN and CDR2 is SYDVKM. CDR3 length: 13 residues. V was cut by 4 bases and J by 5 bases, with 11 bases left in between. CDR3 sequence (DNA): TGTGCCAGCAGTTACAGGCTGGAGTATGGCTACACCTTC. Translated: CASSYRLEYGYTF.

In its sample, this clonotype was seen a few times. The V gene is TRBV12-3 or TRBV12-4, the J gene TRBJ1-3, with D unresolved. V lost 2 bases and J lost 0, with 11 bases in between. The CDR3 contains 16 residues. The CDR3 sequence: CASSLLAVSSGNTIYF. The CDR3 region has the DNA TGTGCCAGCAGTTTACTCGCGGTTAGCTCTGGAAACACCATATATTTT.

The genes are TRBV20-1 and TRBJ2-7; the match to TRBD2 covers 11 bases. V gave up 3 bases and J gave up 3 bases; unmatched junction bases: 4. The germline gives CDR1 DFQATT, CDR2 SNEGSKA (reference sequence). The CDR3 consists of 14 residues. CDR3 loop: CSASSLAGGYEQYF. CDR3 DNA sequence: TGCAGTGCTAGTTCCCTAGCGGGAGGCTACGAGCAGTACTTC.

This sequence joins TRBV19 and TRBJ1-5, with a weak D call TRBD1 (5 bases). CDR1 is LNHDA and CDR2 is SQIVND in the germline V gene (reference sequence). The CDR3 loop spans 15 amino acids. V dropped 4 bases and J dropped 2 bases, with 12 bases sitting between them. CDR3 sequence: CASSSVGVGNQPQHF. CDR3 nucleotide sequence: TGTGCCAGTAGTAGCGTGGGGGTAGGCAATCAGCCCCAGCATTTT.

The J gene is TRBJ2-7, the V gene TRBV21-1. TRBV21-1 is noted as a pseudogene. There are 12 residues in the CDR3. The CDR3 sequence is CASSKVEYEQYF. CDR3 nucleotide sequence: TGTGCCAGCAGCAAAGTTGAGTACGAGCAGTACTTC.

This clonotype occurred a few times. CDR3: CATSDAGSYEQYF. The CDR3 DNA follows: TGTGCCACCAGTGATGCGGGTTCCTACGAGCAGTACTTC. The rearrangement links TRBV24-1 to TRBJ2-7, with TRBD2 as a possible D gene (5 bases). Trimming pared 3 bases from V and 1 base from J, leaving 6 bases between. The CDR3 is 13 residues long. Germline CDR1 is KGHDR and CDR2 is SFDVKD.

This clonotype was counted between two and nine times. The rearrangement joins TRBV20-1 to TRBJ2-5; maybe TRBD1 (6 bases). Trimming shortened V by 6 bases and J by 2 bases, and 13 bases separated the two germline ends. Germline CDR1 and CDR2: DFQATT and SNEGSKA (reference sequence). This CDR3 is 13 amino acids long. Here the CDR3 reads CSAPATGQETQYF. The CDR3 nucleotides read TGCAGTGCGCCCGCAACAGGGCAAGAGACCCAGTACTTC.

This rearrangement joins TRBV28 to TRBJ1-1; 7 bases match TRBD1. V lost 5 bases to trimming and J lost 8 bases; unmatched junction nucleotides: 5. Germline CDR1 MDHEN, CDR2 SYDVKM. The CDR3 totals 12 residues. The CDR3 reads CASSDRVSEAFF. In DNA form, the CDR3 reads TGTGCCAGCAGTGACAGGGTCTCGGAAGCTTTCTTT. The full variable domain, rest sourced from reference TRBV28 and TRBJ1-1, is DVKVTQSSRYLVKRTGEKVFLECVQDMDHENMFWYRQDPGLGLRLIYFSYDVKMKEKGDIPEGYSVSREKKERFSLILESASTNQTSMYLCASSDRVSEAFFGQGTRLTVV.

This clonotype was seen at least ten times. V gene TRBV12-3 or TRBV12-4 combines with J gene TRBJ1-5, with D possibly being TRBD1 (5 bases). The CDR3 sequence is 16 residues long. Trimming removed 3 bases at V and 1 base at J, with 13 bases between. CDR3: CASSFGSGTSNQPQHF. The DNA of the CDR3 is TGTGCCAGCAGTTTTGGGTCGGGGACCAGCAATCAGCCCCAGCATTTT.

The sample holds many counts of this clonotype. The genes are TRBV29-1 and TRBJ2-2; the D is unclear. V was cut by 3 bases and J by 5 bases, with 10 bases left in between. Germline V gene sequence: CDR1 SQVTM, CDR2 ANQGSEA. The CDR3 totals 13 residues. CDR3 bases: TGCAGCGTTGACCCACAACAGACCGGGGAGCTGTTTTTT. Residues: CSVDPQQTGELFF.

This clonotype was picked up a small number of times. V is TRBV14 and J is TRBJ1-1; D is unclear. Germline assignment: CDR1 SGHDN and CDR2 FVKESK. The V end lost 2 bases, the J end lost 11 bases, and 12 bases lay between the germline ends. This CDR3 is built from 12 residues. The CDR3 coding sequence is TGTGCCAGCAGCCAAAACCCGGAACAGGCTTTCTTT. This translates into CASSQNPEQAFF. Variable domain in full (rest from reference TRBV14 and TRBJ1-1): EAGVTQFPSHSVIEKGQTVTLRCDPISGHDNLYWYRRVMGKEIKFLLHFVKESKQDESGMPNNRFLAERTGGTYSTLKVQPAELEDSGVYFCASSQNPEQAFFGQGTRLTVV.

The chain combines TRBV25-1 with TRBJ1-6; D gene uncertain. Trimming shortened V by 2 bases and J by 9 bases, and 11 bases separated the two germline ends. The CDR3 is 14 amino acids. The germline gives CDR1 MGHDK, CDR2 SYGVNS. CDR3 region: CASSEPSVISPLHF. The CDR3 coding sequence is TGTGCCAGCAGTGAACCCTCAGTAATTTCACCCCTCCACTTT.

The chain joins TRBV10-1 to TRBJ2-2; tentatively, D is TRBD1 or TRBD2 (5 bases each). V was cut by 2 bases and J by 3 bases, with 10 bases left in between. The germline V gene encodes CDR1 WNHNN and CDR2 SYGVQD (reference sequence). The CDR3 is 15 amino acids. The DNA for the CDR3 is TGCGCCAGCAGTGAGGGGGACGATTACACCGGGGAGCTGTTTTTT. It yields the protein CASSEGDDYTGELFF.

V and J are TRBV3-1 and TRBJ2-4; the D is unclear. Germline V gene lookup returns CDR1 LGHDT and CDR2 YNNKEL (reference sequence). CDR3 size: 13 residues. V was shortened by 3 bases and J by 3 bases, with 6 bases between the two germline ends. The CDR3 loop reads CASSHGGKNIQYF. The CDR3 DNA is TGTGCCAGCAGCCATGGTGGCAAAAACATTCAGTACTTC. Looking up the rest from reference TRBV3-1 and TRBJ2-4 gives the full variable domain: DTAVSQTPKYLVTQMGNDKSIKCEQNLGHDTMYWYKQDSKKFLKIMFSYNNKELIINETVPNRFSPKSPDKAHLNLHINSLELGDSAVYFCASSHGGKNIQYFGAGTRLSVL.